This T cell receptor (beta chain) was captured in a study of T cell responses to AZD1222 COVID-19 vaccine (dated by TCRdb to the early 2020s). With regard to the full study: Because spike-specific TCR depth and breadth did not differ between the two schedules, AZD1222 recipients who got a second dose at roughly 4 weeks were pooled with those who got a second dose at roughly 12 weeks. Trial participants were enrolled by age into 18-55, 56-69 and 70-plus year subgroups, with about 150, 28 and 57 TCR-sequenced participants respectively. TCR sequencing was performed for roughly 240 trial participants, of whom about 200 were given two doses of AZD1222 and approximately 25 were given two doses of MenACWY control vaccine.

The CDR3 regions of human TCRbeta chains were subjected to immunosequencing. Per the authors' processing: Repertoire TCRs were checked for matches against a reference library of SARS-CoV-2-specific TCRs that had been generated using the MIRA antigen-specificity platform. Breadth meant the fraction of unique TCRs that were SARS-CoV-2-associated, whereas depth meant the fraction of total T cells that were SARS-CoV-2-associated. Each spike-specific TCR was assigned to its reactive spike region and to a CD4 or CD8 class using the MIRA data. Log10-transformed breadth and depth values were compared by one-way ANOVA with Sidak's multiple comparisons tests. The source is immuneACCESS, and TCRdb retained only in-frame sequences with V and J called. Part of the clones is not carried over; for the studies checked, unresolved V genes explain less than half of this, and the remainder is unexplained. V and J calls and clone size are copied from that table; D and trimming were computed from the DNA. In all, the sample holds approximately 120,000 clones, and over 85% of those were seen once. About 3% of the sample belongs to the ten largest clones.

Notes on this clone: Its antigen is currently not known. Base qualities are not recorded, but no much larger clone differs from it by a single base.

Results and caveats for the whole study, not just this receptor: Participants were mostly white British, with more females than males. The authors suggested clonal diversity may have been underestimated. Because no day 14 peak-response samples were available, repertoires were characterized only after the peak T cell response. In the small 56-69-year group, the increase in depth fell short of significance, most likely because of low power. Only five to seven AZD1222 recipients were SARS-CoV-2 seropositive at baseline, limiting conclusions about previously exposed vaccinees. Reportedly, almost half of the unique spike-specific TCRs recognized epitopes lying outside the regions that are mutated in the B.1.351 and B.1.1.7 variants. The whole spike protein was spanned by vaccine-associated CD4 TCRs, and dominant responses were seen in regions 160-218 and 743-854. A significant rise in spike-specific TCR breadth and depth was observed after two AZD1222 doses relative to day 0 and relative to MenACWY recipients.

V was cut back by 3 bases and J by 2 bases, leaving a gap of 14 bases between them. Measured from the cysteine to the phenylalanine, the CDR3 is 16 residues long. Only the CDR3 portion is preserved as DNA: 48 bases, with reading frame beginning at the first base. Taken from the germline V gene (reference sequence), the CDR1 and CDR2 loops are LNHDA and SQIVND. Taken with the paper, the label for time point translates to: baseline before first vaccination. Vaccinee samples were obtained from the UK trials COV001 and COV002, which included a single-blind randomized controlled phase 2/3 trial of AZD1222 (ChAdOx1 nCoV-19) in healthy adults. For TCRbeta chain sequencing, PBMC samples from trial participants were taken at day 0 and at day 28 after the second dose.

The chain was built from TRBV19 and TRBJ1-5; confidence is insufficient to name the D gene. The sample consisted of peripheral blood, taken on day 0 of AZD1222 vaccination. The clonotype comes from an adult in good health. The DNA reads TGTGCCAGTAGTATGCTGGTAGGTAGAGGCAATCAGCCCCAGCATTTT. Its translation reads: CASSMLVGRGNQPQHF.